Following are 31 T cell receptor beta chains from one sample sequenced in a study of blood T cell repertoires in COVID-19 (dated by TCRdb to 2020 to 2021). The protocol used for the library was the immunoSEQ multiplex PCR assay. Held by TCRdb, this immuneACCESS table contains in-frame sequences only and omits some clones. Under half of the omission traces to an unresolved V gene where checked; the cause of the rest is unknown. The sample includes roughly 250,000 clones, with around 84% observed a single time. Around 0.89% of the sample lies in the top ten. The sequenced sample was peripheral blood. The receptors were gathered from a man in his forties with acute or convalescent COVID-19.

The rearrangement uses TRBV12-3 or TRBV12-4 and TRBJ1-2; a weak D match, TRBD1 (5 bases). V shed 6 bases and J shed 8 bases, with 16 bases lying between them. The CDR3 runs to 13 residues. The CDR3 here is CASSQDRSRGYTF. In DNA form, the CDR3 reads TGTGCCAGCAGCCAAGACAGAAGTCGGGGCTACACCTTC.

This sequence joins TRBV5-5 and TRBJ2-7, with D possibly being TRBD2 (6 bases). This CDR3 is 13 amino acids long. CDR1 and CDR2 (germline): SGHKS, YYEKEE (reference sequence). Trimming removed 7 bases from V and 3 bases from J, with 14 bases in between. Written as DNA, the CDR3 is TGTGCCAGCTCCGGGACTCCAGGCTACGAGCAGTACTTC. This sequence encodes CASSGTPGYEQYF. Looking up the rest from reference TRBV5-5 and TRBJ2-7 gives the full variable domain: DAGVTQSPTHLIKTRGQQVTLRCSPISGHKSVSWYQQVLGQGPQFIFQYYEKEERGRGNFPDRFSARQFPNYSSELNVNALLLGDSALYLCASSGTPGYEQYFGPGTRLTVT.

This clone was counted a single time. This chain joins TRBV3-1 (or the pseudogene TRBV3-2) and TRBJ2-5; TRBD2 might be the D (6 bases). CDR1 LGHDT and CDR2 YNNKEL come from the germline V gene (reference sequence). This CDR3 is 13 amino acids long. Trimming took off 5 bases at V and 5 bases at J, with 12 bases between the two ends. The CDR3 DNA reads TGTGCCAGCAGCTTCGGGAGCCCGGAGACCCAGTACTTC. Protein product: CASSFGSPETQYF.

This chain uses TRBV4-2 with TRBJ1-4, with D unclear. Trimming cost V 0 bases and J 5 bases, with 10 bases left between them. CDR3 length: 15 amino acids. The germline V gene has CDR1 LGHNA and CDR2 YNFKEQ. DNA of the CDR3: TGTGCCAGCAGCCAAGAGCAGTATGGCAATGAAAAACTGTTTTTT. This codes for CASSQEQYGNEKLFF.

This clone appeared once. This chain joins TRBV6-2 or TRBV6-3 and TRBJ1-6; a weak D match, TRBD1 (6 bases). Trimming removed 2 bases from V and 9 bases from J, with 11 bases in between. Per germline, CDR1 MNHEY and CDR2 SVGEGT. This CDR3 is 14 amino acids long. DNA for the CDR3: TGTGCCAGCAGTTACAGGGGGTCGGGTTCACCCCTCCACTTT. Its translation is CASSYRGSGSPLHF.

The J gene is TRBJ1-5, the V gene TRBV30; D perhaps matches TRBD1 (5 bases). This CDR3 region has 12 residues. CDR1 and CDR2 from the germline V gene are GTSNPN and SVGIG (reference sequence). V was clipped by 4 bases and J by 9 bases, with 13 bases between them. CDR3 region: CAWKARDGPQHF. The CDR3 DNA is TGTGCCTGGAAGGCCAGGGATGGGCCCCAGCATTTT.

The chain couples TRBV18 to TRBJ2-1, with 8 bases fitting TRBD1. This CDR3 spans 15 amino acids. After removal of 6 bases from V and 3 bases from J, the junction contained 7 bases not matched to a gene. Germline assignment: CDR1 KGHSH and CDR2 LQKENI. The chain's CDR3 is CASSPGGHDYNEQFF. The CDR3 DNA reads TGTGCCAGCTCCCCAGGGGGCCATGACTACAATGAGCAGTTCTTC.

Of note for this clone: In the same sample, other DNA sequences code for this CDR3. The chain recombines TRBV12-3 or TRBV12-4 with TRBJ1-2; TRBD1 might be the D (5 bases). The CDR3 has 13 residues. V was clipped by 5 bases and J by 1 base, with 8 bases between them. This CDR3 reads CASSLTDNYGYTF. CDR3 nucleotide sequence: TGTGCCAGCAGTCTGACAGATAACTATGGCTACACCTTC.

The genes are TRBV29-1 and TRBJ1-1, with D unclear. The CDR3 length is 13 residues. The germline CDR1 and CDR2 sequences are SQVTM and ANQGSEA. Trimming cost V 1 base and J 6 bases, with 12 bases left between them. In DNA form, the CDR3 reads TGCAGCGTTGAAGTGGCCGGGATCCCTGAAGCTTTCTTT. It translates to CSVEVAGIPEAFF.

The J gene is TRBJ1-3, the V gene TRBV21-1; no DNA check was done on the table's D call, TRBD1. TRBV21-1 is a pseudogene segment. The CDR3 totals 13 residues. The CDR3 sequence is CASRDSSGNTIYF. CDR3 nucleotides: TGTGCCAGCAGGGACAGCTCTGGAAACACCATATATTTT.

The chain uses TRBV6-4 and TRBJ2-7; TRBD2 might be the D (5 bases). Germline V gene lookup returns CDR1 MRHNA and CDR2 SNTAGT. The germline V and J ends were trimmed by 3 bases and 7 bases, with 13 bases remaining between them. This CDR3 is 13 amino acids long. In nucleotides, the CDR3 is TGTGCCAGCAGTGATACGAGGGTTGGGGAGCAGTACTTC. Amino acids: CASSDTRVGEQYF.

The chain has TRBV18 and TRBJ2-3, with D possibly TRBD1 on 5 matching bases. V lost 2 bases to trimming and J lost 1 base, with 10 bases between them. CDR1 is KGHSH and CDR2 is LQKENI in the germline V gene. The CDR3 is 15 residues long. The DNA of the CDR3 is TGTGCCAGCTCACCAAAATCAGGGCGCACAGATACGCAGTATTTT. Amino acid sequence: CASSPKSGRTDTQYF.

The CDR3 nucleotides read TGTGCCAGCAGCCCCGGGACAGGGGCCAATCAGCCCCAGCATTTT. The encoded protein is CASSPGTGANQPQHF. V is TRBV7-2 and J is TRBJ1-5, with 10 bases identical to TRBD1. The CDR3 is 15 residues long. Trimming cost V 5 bases and J 3 bases; bases outside gene matches: 4. Germline values: CDR1 SGHTA, CDR2 FQGNSA.

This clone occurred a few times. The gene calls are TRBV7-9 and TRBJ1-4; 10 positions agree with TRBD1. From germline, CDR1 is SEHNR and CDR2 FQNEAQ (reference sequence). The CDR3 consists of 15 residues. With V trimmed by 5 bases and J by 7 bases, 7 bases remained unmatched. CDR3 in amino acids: CASSAGQGEGEKLFF. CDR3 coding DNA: TGTGCCAGCAGCGCCGGACAGGGGGAAGGTGAAAAACTGTTTTTT.

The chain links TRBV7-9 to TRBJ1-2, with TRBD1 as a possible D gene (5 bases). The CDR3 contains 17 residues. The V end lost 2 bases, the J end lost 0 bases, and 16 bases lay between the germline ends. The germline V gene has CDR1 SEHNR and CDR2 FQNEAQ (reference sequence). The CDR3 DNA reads TGTGCCAGCAGCTTATTGCTTGACAGAGAAGCTAACTATGGCTACACCTTC. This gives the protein CASSLLLDREANYGYTF.

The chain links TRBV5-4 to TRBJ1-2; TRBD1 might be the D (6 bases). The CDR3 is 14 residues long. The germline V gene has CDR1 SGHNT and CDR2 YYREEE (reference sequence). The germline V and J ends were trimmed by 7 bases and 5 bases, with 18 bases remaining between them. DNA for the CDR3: TGTGCCAGCCAAAACGCCGGGACAAAGTATGGCTACACCTTC. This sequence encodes CASQNAGTKYGYTF.

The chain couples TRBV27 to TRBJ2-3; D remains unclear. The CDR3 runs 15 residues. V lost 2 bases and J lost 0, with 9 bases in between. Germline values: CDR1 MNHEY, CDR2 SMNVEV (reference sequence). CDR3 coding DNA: TGTGCCAGCAGTTTAGAAAAAGCTAGCACAGATACGCAGTATTTT. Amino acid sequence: CASSLEKASTDTQYF.

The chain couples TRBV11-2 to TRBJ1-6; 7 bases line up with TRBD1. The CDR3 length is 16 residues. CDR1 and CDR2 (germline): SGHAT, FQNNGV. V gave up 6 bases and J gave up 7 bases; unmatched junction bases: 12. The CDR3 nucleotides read TGTGCCAGCAGTTTTACAGGGGTCTCGCGGAATTCACCCCTCCACTTT. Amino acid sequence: CASSFTGVSRNSPLHF.

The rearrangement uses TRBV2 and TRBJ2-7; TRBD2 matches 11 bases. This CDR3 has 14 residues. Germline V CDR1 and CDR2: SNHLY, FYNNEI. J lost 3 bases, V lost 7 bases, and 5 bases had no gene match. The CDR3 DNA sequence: TGTGCCAGCAATGGACTAGCGGGCCTCTACGAGCAGTACTTC. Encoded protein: CASNGLAGLYEQYF.

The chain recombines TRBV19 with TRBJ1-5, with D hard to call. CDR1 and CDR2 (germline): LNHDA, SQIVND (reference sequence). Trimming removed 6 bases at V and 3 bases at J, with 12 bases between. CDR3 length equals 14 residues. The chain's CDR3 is CASSTTEYNQPQHF. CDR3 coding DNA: TGTGCCAGTAGCACCACAGAATACAATCAGCCCCAGCATTTT. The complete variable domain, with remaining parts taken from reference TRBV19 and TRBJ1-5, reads DGGITQSPKYLFRKEGQNVTLSCEQNLNHDAMYWYRQDPGQGLRLIYYSQIVNDFQKGDIAEGYSVSREKKESFPLTVTSAQKNPTAFYLCASSTTEYNQPQHFGDGTRLSIL.

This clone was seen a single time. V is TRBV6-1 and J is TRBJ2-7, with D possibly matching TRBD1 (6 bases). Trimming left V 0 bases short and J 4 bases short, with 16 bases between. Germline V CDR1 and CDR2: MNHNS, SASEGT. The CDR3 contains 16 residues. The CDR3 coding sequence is TGTGCCAGCAGTGAAGCCGTACAGGGTAATAAATACGAGCAGTACTTC. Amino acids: CASSEAVQGNKYEQYF.

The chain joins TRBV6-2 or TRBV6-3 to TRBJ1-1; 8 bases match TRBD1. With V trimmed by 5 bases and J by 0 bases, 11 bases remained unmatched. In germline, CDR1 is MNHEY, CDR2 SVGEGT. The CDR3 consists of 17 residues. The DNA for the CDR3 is TGTGCCAGCAGTCAAAGACAGGGGAGGCTCATGAACACTGAAGCTTTCTTT. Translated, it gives CASSQRQGRLMNTEAFF.

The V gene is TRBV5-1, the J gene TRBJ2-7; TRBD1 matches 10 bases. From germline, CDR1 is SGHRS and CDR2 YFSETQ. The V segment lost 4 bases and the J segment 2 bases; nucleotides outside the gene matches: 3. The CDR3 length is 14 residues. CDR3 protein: CASSAGTGAYEQYF. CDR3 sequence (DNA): TGCGCCAGCAGCGCAGGGACAGGGGCCTACGAGCAGTACTTC.

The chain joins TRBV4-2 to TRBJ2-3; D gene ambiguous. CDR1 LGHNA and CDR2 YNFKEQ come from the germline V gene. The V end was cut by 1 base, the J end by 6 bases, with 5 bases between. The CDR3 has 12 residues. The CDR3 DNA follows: TGTGCCAGCAGCCAAGTGGCCGATACGCAGTATTTT. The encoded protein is CASSQVADTQYF.

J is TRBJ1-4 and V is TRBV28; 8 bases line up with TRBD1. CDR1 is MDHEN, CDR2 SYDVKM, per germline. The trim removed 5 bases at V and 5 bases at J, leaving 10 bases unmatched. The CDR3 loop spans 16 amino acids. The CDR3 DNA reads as TGTGCCAGCAGTATACTCGGGACAGGCAACAATGAAAAACTGTTTTTT. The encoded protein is CASSILGTGNNEKLFF.

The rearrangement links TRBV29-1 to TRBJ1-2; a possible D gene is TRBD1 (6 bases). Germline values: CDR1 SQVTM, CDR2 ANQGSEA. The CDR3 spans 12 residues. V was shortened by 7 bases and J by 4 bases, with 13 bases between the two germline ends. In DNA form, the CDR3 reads TGCAGCGCTACAGGGCAAGCCTATGGCTACACCTTC. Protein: CSATGQAYGYTF.

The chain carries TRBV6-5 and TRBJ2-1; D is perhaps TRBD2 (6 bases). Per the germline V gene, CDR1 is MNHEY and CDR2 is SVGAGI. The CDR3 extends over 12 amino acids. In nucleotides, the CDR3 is TGTGCTACTCGGGGGATCAACAATGAGCAGTTCTTC. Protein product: CATRGINNEQFF.

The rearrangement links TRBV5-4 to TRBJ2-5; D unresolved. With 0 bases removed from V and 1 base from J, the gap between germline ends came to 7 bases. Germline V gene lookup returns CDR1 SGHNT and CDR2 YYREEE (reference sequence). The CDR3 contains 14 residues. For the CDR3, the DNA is TGTGCCAGCAGCTTGGACAGCCGCCAAGAGACCCAGTACTTC. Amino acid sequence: CASSLDSRQETQYF.

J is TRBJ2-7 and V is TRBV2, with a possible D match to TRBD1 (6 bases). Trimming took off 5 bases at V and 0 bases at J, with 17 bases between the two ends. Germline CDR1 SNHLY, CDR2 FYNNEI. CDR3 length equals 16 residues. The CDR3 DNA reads TGTGCCAGCAGTAGAGGCTTCGGGACATTCTCCTACGAGCAGTACTTC. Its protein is CASSRGFGTFSYEQYF.

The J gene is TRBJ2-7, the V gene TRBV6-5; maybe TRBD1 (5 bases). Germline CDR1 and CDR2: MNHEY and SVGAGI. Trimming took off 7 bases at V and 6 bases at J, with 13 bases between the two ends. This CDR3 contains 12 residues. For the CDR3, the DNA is TGTGCCAGCATGCAGGGCAGGAGCGAGCAGTACTTC. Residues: CASMQGRSEQYF.

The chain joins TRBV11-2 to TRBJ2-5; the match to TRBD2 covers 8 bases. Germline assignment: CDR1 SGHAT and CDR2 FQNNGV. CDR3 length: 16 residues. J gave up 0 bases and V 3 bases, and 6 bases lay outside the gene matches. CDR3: CASSFRGGLYQETQYF. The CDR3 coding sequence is TGTGCCAGCAGCTTTCGGGGGGGCTTGTACCAAGAGACCCAGTACTTC.